The sequence of this T cell receptor beta chain was determined in a study of blood T cell repertoires in COVID-19. On the study more broadly: COVID-19 samples, acute and convalescent, were from the United States, Italy and Spain. Sources were T cells, B-cell-depleted T cells, or PBMCs; the material itself was cDNA or gDNA.

CDR1 is SGHTA, CDR2 FQGNSA, per germline. The V end was cut by 8 bases, the J end by 1 base, with 11 bases between. The CDR3 runs 13 residues. How the authors handled the data: By means of reference gene primer amplification, nucleated cell counts were estimated. Using immunoSEQ multiplex PCR, the repertoire was profiled, and TCRdb retains in-frame clones only, with some absent. The V and J calls and the clone size are those of that table, but D and trimming were determined from the DNA. The sample includes approximately 46,000 clones, 80% to 90% of them seen just once. Sequenced: peripheral blood. The clonotype was recovered from a man between 70 and 80 years old with active COVID-19. The chain recombines TRBV7-2 with TRBJ1-1, with TRBD1 as a possible D gene (6 bases). The CDR3 region has the DNA TGTGCCAGCCTTGGACAGTGGAACACTGAAGCTTTCTTT. Amino acids: CASLGQWNTEAFF.